This T cell receptor (beta chain) was observed in a study of T cells in Graves' hyperthyroidism and ophthalmopathy. This clonotype was observed at least ten times. Antigen unknown. Study-wide results and caveats: From stable hyperthyroidism, ophthalmopathy was separated by a 13 V-J model. Most clonotypes that expanded in the thyroid above 0.001 also showed up in blood.

The study left out patients who had uncontrolled infection, other autoimmune disease, pregnancy or lactation. The source material, RNA transcripts, was used to amplify TCR beta CDR3 regions. HTBI primers were the set used in a first-round RT-PCR of the TCR CDR3. TCRdb re-called the multiplex PCR reads through MiXCR, storing one row per CDR3 protein. This table has about 700,000 distinct CDR3 sequences, 11% to 15% appearing once. Germline V gene data show CDR1 as DFQATT and CDR2 as SNEGSKA (reference sequence). The V and J ends lost 6 bases and 1 base respectively, with 10 bases between them. The CDR3 is 12 amino acids.

The sample taken for sequencing was blood. This sequence originates from a woman between 18 and 30 years old with Graves' hyperthyroidism. This rearrangement joins TRBV20-1 to TRBJ2-7; perhaps TRBD2 as D (5 bases). The CDR3 is CSARSGSYEQYF. As DNA, the CDR3 is TGCAGTGCCCGGAGCGGATCCTACGAGCAGTACTTC.